The rows below give T cell receptor beta chains drawn from one sample of a study of blood T cell repertoires in COVID-19. Profiled with immunoSEQ multiplex PCR; TCRdb holds only in-frame clones, not every one. The table shows 300,000 to 350,000 clones, with around 90% occurring only once. The sample taken for sequencing was peripheral blood. The receptors were sampled from an older woman with COVID-19, enrolled during active disease. Both conserved end residues are part of each CDR3. The D gene is left open where the match is weak. Only some rows state a clone size, as once, few, many or a class for expanded clones.

size: -
D: TRBD1
V: TRBV30
J: TRBJ1-2
DNA: TGTGCCTGGGAGGGACAGGGTCTAGGCGGCTACACCTTC
CDR3: CAWEGQGLGGYTF

size: -
D: TRBD2
V: TRBV7-2
J: TRBJ2-5
DNA: TGTGCCAGCAGCTTAGCTGGACTAGAAGAGACCCAGTACTTC
CDR3: CASSLAGLEETQYF

size: -
D: -
V: TRBV7-3
J: TRBJ2-3
DNA: TGTGCCAGCAGCGACGGGACCCACAGGGCAACAGATACGCAGTATTTT
CDR3: CASSDGTHRATDTQYF

size: -
D: -
V: TRBV7-2
J: TRBJ1-5
DNA: TGTGCCAGCAGCCCCCAGGGGCCTGGCAATCAGCCCCAGCATTTT
CDR3: CASSPQGPGNQPQHF

size: -
D: TRBD1
V: TRBV5-1
J: TRBJ1-4
DNA: TGCGCCAGCCGTCCCGGGACAGGGACGCAGAATGAAAAACTGTTTTTT
CDR3: CASRPGTGTQNEKLFF

size: -
D: -
V: TRBV13
J: TRBJ2-3
DNA: TGTGCCAGCAGCTTAATCGCCGGGGGGCAGTATTTT
CDR3: CASSLIAGGQYF

size: -
D: TRBD1
V: TRBV7-3
J: TRBJ2-1
DNA: TGTGCCAGCAGCGACCGGACAGGGGGCAATGAGCAGTTCTTC
CDR3: CASSDRTGGNEQFF

size: -
D: -
V: TRBV21-1
J: TRBJ1-2
DNA: TGTGCCAGCAGCACGGGACAGGGGGTTCGAGGCTATGGCTACACCTTC
CDR3: CASSTGQGVRGYGYTF

size: -
D: TRBD2
V: TRBV6-6
J: TRBJ2-1
DNA: TGTGCCAGCAGTACGGGCGGGGGGTACGGTGAGCAGTTCTTC
CDR3: CASSTGGGYGEQFF

size: -
D: -
V: TRBV7-9
J: TRBJ1-1
DNA: TGTGCCAGCAGCCTTTTACAGACCCGGGAGACTGAAGCTTTCTTT
CDR3: CASSLLQTRETEAFF

size: -
D: -
V: TRBV7-2
J: TRBJ1-3
DNA: TGTGCCAGCAGCTTAGCGGGGCCAGGAAACACCATATATTTT
CDR3: CASSLAGPGNTIYF

size: -
D: -
V: TRBV5-1
J: TRBJ1-2
DNA: TGCGCCAGCAGCTTGTCTGGGGGCCGTAGCTATGGCTACACCTTC
CDR3: CASSLSGGRSYGYTF

size: -
D: -
V: TRBV30
J: TRBJ1-2
DNA: TGTGCCCTTAGGGAGAATTTCTATGGCTACACCTTC
CDR3: CALRENFYGYTF

size: -
D: -
V: TRBV19
J: TRBJ1-5
DNA: TGTGCCAGTAGCTCCGACGGGGGCAATCAGCCCCAGCATTTT
CDR3: CASSSDGGNQPQHF

size: -
D: TRBD1
V: TRBV28
J: TRBJ1-5
DNA: TGTGCCAGCACCTCGGGACAGGGGGTAACTCAGCCCCAGCATTTT
CDR3: CASTSGQGVTQPQHF

size: -
D: TRBD1
V: TRBV6-1
J: TRBJ1-5
DNA: TGTGCCAGCAGTTGGGACAGCCTCAATCAGCCCCAGCATTTT
CDR3: CASSWDSLNQPQHF

size: -
D: -
V: TRBV7-9
J: TRBJ2-7
DNA: TGTGCCAGCAGTCGGCAGGCGAGCTCCTACGAGCAGTACTTC
CDR3: CASSRQASSYEQYF

size: once
D: -
V: TRBV30
J: TRBJ2-1
DNA: TGTGCCTGGGCGGGGAACAATGAGCAGTTCTTC
CDR3: CAWAGNNEQFF

size: -
D: -
V: TRBV11-1
J: TRBJ2-3
DNA: TGTGCCAGCAGCTTTCATCTTGGCCCGGATACGCAGTATTTT
CDR3: CASSFHLGPDTQYF

size: -
D: TRBD2
V: TRBV27
J: TRBJ2-7
DNA: TGTGCCAGCAGTCGAGCGGGGGGCAACTACGAGCAGTACTTC
CDR3: CASSRAGGNYEQYF

size: -
D: TRBD1
V: TRBV19
J: TRBJ1-2
DNA: TGTGCCAGTAGTCGGGCCCAGACAGGGAGCACTAACTATGGCTACACCTTC
CDR3: CASSRAQTGSTNYGYTF

size: -
D: -
V: TRBV28
J: TRBJ1-6
DNA: TGTGCCAGCGGATCAGGACTCTCGGGGTCACCCCTCCACTTT
CDR3: CASGSGLSGSPLHF

size: once
D: -
V: TRBV5-1
J: TRBJ1-1
DNA: TGCGCCAGCAGCCCCCAGGCGGGGGTCAACACTGAAGCTTTCTTT
CDR3: CASSPQAGVNTEAFF

size: few
D: -
V: TRBV30
J: TRBJ1-6
DNA: TGTGCCTGGGGGGGCTGGGCTTCACCCCTCCACTTT
CDR3: CAWGGWASPLHF

size: -
D: -
V: TRBV3-1/TRBV3-2
J: TRBJ1-2
DNA: TGTGCCAGCAGCCAAGACGGGGGGGCGGACTATGGCTACACCTTC
CDR3: CASSQDGGADYGYTF

size: -
D: -
V: TRBV5-1
J: TRBJ1-4
DNA: TGCGCCAGCAGCTTGGAACAGGCCTATAATGAAAAACTGTTTTTT
CDR3: CASSLEQAYNEKLFF

size: once
D: TRBD2
V: TRBV12-5
J: TRBJ2-2
DNA: TGTGCTAGTGGTTTGTCCCATCTAGGGCGGGGGTCCGGGGAGCTGTTTTTT
CDR3: CASGLSHLGRGSGELFF

size: -
D: TRBD2
V: TRBV7-3
J: TRBJ2-1
DNA: TGTGCCAGCCGGGAGGGCCTGACCTACAATGAGCAGTTCTTC
CDR3: CASREGLTYNEQFF

size: -
D: -
V: TRBV6-5
J: TRBJ1-5
DNA: TGTGCCAGCAAAACAGGAAATCAGCCCCAGCATTTT
CDR3: CASKTGNQPQHF

size: few
D: -
V: TRBV2
J: TRBJ1-5
DNA: TGTGCCAGCAGTGAAGGCCGTTGGAGGCCCCAGCATTTT
CDR3: CASSEGRWRPQHF

size: -
D: -
V: TRBV5-8
J: TRBJ1-1
DNA: TGTGCCAGTAGTACAGGGTTCACTGAAGCTTTCTTT
CDR3: CASSTGFTEAFF

size: -
D: -
V: TRBV29-1
J: TRBJ1-2
DNA: TGCAGCGTTGAAGGGGGCGCAGGAGGCTACACCTTC
CDR3: CSVEGGAGGYTF

size: -
D: -
V: TRBV7-9
J: TRBJ2-5
DNA: TGTGCCAGCAGCTTAGAAGGCAGGGAAGAGACCCAGTACTTC
CDR3: CASSLEGREETQYF

size: -
D: -
V: TRBV6-1
J: TRBJ1-2
DNA: TGTGCCAGCAGTGACGGACAGACTATTAACTATGGCTACACCTTC
CDR3: CASSDGQTINYGYTF

size: -
D: TRBD2
V: TRBV7-2
J: TRBJ2-5
DNA: TGTGCCAGCAGACAGGGACTAGCGGGAGCGACGGGTGACCAGTACTTC
CDR3: CASRQGLAGATGDQYF

size: few
D: TRBD1
V: TRBV6-5
J: TRBJ1-6
DNA: TGTGCCAGCAGGGACAGGGGGCGGCCGAATTCACCCCTCCACTTT
CDR3: CASRDRGRPNSPLHF

size: -
D: TRBD2
V: TRBV2
J: TRBJ2-5
DNA: TGTGCCAGCACAGCGGGGGGGCCGGTGGAGACCCAGTACTTC
CDR3: CASTAGGPVETQYF

size: few
D: -
V: TRBV4-1
J: TRBJ1-2
DNA: TGCGCCAGCAGCCAAGATACCCCGGGACACCAGCCTAACTATGGCTACACCTTC
CDR3: CASSQDTPGHQPNYGYTF

size: -
D: TRBD1
V: TRBV4-1
J: TRBJ2-7
DNA: TGCGCCAGCAGCCAGGCAGTACACGGGACAGGGGGCTACGAGCAGTACTTC
CDR3: CASSQAVHGTGGYEQYF

size: -
D: TRBD1
V: TRBV14
J: TRBJ2-5
DNA: TGTGCCAGCAGCCTCGACTTTGGACAGGGGGCTGGAGAGACCCAGTACTTC
CDR3: CASSLDFGQGAGETQYF

size: -
D: -
V: TRBV18
J: TRBJ2-7
DNA: TGTGCCAGCTCACCACCGGGAGTCACCTACGAGCAGTACTTC
CDR3: CASSPPGVTYEQYF

size: once
D: -
V: TRBV29-1
J: TRBJ1-2
DNA: TGCAGCGCGGACCGAAGCGAAGGGGGGGGGCCTAACTATGGCTACACCTTC
CDR3: CSADRSEGGGPNYGYTF

size: -
D: TRBD1
V: TRBV6-5
J: TRBJ2-3
DNA: TGTGCCAGCAGTTCACAGGGGTCGGCGCAGTATTTT
CDR3: CASSSQGSAQYF

size: -
D: -
V: TRBV30
J: TRBJ1-6
DNA: TGTGCCCGGCGGGGTGTAAGTTCACCCCTCCACTTT
CDR3: CARRGVSSPLHF

size: -
D: TRBD1
V: TRBV5-6
J: TRBJ2-7
DNA: TGTGCCATCTGGACAGGGGGATCCTACGAGCAGTACTTC
CDR3: CAIWTGGSYEQYF

size: -
D: TRBD2
V: TRBV7-9
J: TRBJ2-3
DNA: TGTGCCAGCACCCCGCTACGGACTAGCAGAGATACGCAGTATTTT
CDR3: CASTPLRTSRDTQYF

size: -
D: -
V: TRBV5-1
J: TRBJ1-4
DNA: TGCGCCAGCAGGGGGAGGGATAATGAAAAACTGTTTTTT
CDR3: CASRGRDNEKLFF

size: many
D: -
V: TRBV7-2
J: TRBJ1-3
DNA: TGTGCCAGCAGCCGTTCCCAGGGAAACACCATATATTTT
CDR3: CASSRSQGNTIYF

size: -
D: -
V: TRBV30
J: TRBJ1-6
DNA: TGTGCCTGGAGTTTCCCGGGGGGTATCAATTCACCCCTCCACTTT
CDR3: CAWSFPGGINSPLHF

size: few
D: TRBD1
V: TRBV19
J: TRBJ2-1
DNA: TGTGCCAGTAGTTTAGGGACAGGGTACAATGAGCAGTTCTTC
CDR3: CASSLGTGYNEQFF

size: -
D: -
V: TRBV18
J: TRBJ1-3
DNA: TGTGCCAGCTCACCTTTACAGGACACTAGAAACACCATATATTTT
CDR3: CASSPLQDTRNTIYF

size: -
D: TRBD1
V: TRBV12-5
J: TRBJ1-1
DNA: TGTGCTAGTGGCCGGGACAGGGGAGGGGCGAACACTGAAGCTTTCTTT
CDR3: CASGRDRGGANTEAFF

size: -
D: -
V: TRBV18
J: TRBJ1-1
DNA: TGTGCCAGCTCACCGGGACTGAGGAACACTGAAGCTTTCTTT
CDR3: CASSPGLRNTEAFF